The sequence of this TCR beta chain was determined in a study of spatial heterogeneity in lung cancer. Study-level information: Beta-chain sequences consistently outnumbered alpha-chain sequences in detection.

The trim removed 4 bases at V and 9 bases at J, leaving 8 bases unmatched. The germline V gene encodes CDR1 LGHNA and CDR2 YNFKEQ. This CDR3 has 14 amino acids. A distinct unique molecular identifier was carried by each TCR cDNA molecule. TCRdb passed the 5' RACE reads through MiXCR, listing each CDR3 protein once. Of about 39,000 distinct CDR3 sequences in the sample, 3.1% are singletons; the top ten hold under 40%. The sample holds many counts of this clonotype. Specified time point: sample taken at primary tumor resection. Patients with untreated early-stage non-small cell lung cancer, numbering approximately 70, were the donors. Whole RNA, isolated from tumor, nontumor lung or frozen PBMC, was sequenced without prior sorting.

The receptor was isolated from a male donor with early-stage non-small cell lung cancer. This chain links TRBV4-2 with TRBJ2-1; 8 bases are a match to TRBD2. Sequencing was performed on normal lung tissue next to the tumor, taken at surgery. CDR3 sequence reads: CASSPLRAGVEQFF. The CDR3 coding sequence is TGTGCCAGCAGCCCGCTTAGAGCGGGGGTTGAGCAGTTCTTC.